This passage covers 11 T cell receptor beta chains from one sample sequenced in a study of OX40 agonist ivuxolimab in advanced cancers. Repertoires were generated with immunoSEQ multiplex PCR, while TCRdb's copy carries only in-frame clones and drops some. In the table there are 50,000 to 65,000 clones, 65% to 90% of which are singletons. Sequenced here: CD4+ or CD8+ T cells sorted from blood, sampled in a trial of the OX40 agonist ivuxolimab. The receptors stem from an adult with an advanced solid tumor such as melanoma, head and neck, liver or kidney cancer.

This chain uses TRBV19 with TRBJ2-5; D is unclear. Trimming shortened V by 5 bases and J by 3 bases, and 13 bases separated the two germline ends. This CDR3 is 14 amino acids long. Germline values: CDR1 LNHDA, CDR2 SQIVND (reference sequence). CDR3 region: CASSFSSFEETQYF. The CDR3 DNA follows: TGTGCCAGTAGTTTTTCCAGTTTTGAAGAGACCCAGTACTTC.

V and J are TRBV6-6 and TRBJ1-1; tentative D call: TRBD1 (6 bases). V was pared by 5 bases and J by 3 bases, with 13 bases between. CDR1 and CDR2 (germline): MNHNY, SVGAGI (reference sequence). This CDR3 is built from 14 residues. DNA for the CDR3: TGTGCCAGCAGTCTCAGGGGATCGGACACTGAAGCTTTCTTT. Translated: CASSLRGSDTEAFF.

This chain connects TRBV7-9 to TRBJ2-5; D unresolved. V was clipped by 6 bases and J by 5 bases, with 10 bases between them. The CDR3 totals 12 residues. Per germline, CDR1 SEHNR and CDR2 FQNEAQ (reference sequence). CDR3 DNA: TGTGCCAGCAGTCCTCCCTGGGAGACCCAGTACTTC. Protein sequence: CASSPPWETQYF.

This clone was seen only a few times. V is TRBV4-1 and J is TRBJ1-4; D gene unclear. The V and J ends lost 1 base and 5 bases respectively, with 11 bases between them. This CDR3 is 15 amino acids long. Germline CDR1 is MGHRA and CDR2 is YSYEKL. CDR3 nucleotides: TGCGCCAGCAGCCAAGTCTTACAGCTAAATGAAAAACTGTTTTTT. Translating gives CASSQVLQLNEKLFF.

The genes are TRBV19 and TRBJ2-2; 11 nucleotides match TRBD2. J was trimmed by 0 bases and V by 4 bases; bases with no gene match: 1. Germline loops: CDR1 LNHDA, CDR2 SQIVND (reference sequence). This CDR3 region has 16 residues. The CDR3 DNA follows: TGTGCCAGTAGTAATAGCGGGAGGGCGAACACCGGGGAGCTGTTTTTT. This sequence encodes CASSNSGRANTGELFF.

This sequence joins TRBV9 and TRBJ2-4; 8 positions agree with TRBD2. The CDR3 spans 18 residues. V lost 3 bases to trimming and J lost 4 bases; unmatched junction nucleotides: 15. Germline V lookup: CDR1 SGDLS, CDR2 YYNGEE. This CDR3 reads CASSARSPLAGGKNIQYF. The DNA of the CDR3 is TGTGCCAGCAGCGCCCGGTCCCCCTTGGCGGGAGGTAAAAACATTCAGTACTTC.

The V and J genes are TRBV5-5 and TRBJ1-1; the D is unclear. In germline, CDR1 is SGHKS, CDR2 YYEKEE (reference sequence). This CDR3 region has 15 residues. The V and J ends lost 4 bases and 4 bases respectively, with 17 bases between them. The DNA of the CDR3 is TGTGCCAGCAGCCCGCCCCGTCCGGTTTCCACTGAAGCTTTCTTT. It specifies CASSPPRPVSTEAFF.

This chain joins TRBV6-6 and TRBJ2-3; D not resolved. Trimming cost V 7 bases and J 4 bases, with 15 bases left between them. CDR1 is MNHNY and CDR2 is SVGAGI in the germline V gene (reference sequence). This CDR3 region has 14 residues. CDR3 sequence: CASTRHSSADTQYF. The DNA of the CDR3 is TGTGCCAGCACCAGACACTCCTCGGCAGATACGCAGTATTTT.

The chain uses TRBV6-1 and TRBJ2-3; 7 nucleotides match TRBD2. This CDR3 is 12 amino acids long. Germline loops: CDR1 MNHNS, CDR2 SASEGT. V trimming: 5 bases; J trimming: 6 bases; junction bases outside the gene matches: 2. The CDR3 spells CASSYSGDTQYF. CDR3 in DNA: TGTGCCAGCAGTTATAGCGGGGATACGCAGTATTTT.

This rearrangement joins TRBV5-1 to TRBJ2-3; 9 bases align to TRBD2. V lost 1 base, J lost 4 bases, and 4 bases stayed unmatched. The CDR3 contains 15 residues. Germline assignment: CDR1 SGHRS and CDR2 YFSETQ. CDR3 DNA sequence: TGCGCCAGCAGCTTGAGTAAGCGGGAGGCAGATACGCAGTATTTT. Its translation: CASSLSKREADTQYF.

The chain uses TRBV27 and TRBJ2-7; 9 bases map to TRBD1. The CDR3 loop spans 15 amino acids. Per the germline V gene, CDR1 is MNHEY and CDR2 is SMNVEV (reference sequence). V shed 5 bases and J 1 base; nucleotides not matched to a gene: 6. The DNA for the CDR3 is TGTGCCAGCAGTAGGACAGGGGCTGCTTCCTACGAGCAGTACTTC. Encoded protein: CASSRTGAASYEQYF.